The T cell receptor (beta chain) described here comes from a study of OX40 agonist ivuxolimab in advanced cancers. Overall study context: Each patient was given ivuxolimab into a vein every 2 weeks, at 0.01 to 10 mg/kg. Antecedent anti-PD-1, anti-PD-L1 or anti-CTLA-4 therapy was permissible, with 40% having received some. Partial responses were achieved by three patients: one hepatocellular carcinoma, two cutaneous melanoma.

The table came from immunoSEQ multiplex PCR; TCRdb's copy has only in-frame clones and leaves some out. The sample carries about 99,000 clones, 90% to 96% recorded once. The CDR3 is made up of 14 amino acids. Looked up from germline, CDR1 is SGHAT and CDR2 is FQNNGV. The V gene end was trimmed by 6 bases and the J gene end by 3 bases; junction bases not matched to a gene: 6. This receptor was identified in an adult with an advanced solid tumor such as melanoma, head and neck, liver or kidney cancer. The sample here was CD4+ or CD8+ T cells sorted from blood, taken in a trial of the OX40 agonist ivuxolimab. The chain joins TRBV11-2 to TRBJ1-2; 8 nucleotides line up with TRBD1. This chain's CDR3 is CASSSGQGDYGYTF. CDR3 coding DNA: TGTGCCAGCAGTTCCGGACAGGGTGACTATGGCTACACCTTC.